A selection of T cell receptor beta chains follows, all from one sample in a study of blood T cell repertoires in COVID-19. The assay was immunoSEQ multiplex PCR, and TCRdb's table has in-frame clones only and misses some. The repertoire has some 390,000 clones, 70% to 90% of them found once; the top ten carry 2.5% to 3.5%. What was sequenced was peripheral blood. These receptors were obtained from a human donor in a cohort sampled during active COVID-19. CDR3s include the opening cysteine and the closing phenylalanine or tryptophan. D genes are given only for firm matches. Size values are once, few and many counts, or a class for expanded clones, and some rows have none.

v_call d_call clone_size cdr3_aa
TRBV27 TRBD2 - CATQGGPNEQFF
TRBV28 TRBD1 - CASSFLSNTGAPHF
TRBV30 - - CAWSVGAENTEAFF
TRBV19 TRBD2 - CASSIEGTTTYEQYF
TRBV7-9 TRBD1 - CASSLEGQGGHGYTF
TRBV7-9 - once CASRDRADTQYF
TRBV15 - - CATSRDPGAAPYGYTF
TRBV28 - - CASSLSLDYEQYF
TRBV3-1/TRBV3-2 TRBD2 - CASSKLPGGPRSTDTQYF
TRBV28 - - CASSFRDRPSTDTQYF
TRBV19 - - CATKQGGGHGQPQHF